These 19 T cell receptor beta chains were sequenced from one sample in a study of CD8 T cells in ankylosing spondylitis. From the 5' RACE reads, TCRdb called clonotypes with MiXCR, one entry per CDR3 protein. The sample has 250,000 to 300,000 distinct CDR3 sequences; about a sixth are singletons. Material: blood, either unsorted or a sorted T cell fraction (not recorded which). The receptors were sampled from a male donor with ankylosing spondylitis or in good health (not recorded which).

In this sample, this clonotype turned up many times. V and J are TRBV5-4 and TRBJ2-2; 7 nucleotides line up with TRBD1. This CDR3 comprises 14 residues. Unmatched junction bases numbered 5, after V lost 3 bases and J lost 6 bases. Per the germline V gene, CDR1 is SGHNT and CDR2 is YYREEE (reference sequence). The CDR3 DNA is TGTGCCAGCAGCTCAAATCAGGGGGCCGGGGAGCTGTTTTTT. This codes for CASSSNQGAGELFF.

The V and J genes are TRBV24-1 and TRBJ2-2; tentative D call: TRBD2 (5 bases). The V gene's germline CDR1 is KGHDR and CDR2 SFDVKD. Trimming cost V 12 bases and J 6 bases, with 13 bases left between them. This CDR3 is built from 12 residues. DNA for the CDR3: TGTGCCGCCGCAGAGGGTTCCGGGGAGCTGTTTTTT. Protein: CAAAEGSGELFF.

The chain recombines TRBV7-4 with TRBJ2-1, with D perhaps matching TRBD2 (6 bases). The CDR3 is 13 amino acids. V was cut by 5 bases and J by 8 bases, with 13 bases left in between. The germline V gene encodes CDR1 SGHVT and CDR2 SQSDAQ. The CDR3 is CASSLGGGDEQFF. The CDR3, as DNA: TGTGCCAGCAGCCTGGGGGGTGGCGATGAGCAGTTCTTC.

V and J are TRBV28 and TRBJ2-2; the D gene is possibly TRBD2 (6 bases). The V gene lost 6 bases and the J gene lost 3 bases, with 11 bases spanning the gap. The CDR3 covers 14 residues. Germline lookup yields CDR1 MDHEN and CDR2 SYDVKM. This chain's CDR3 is CASSWDSYTGELFF. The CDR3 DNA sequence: TGTGCCAGCAGCTGGGACTCCTACACCGGGGAGCTGTTTTTT.

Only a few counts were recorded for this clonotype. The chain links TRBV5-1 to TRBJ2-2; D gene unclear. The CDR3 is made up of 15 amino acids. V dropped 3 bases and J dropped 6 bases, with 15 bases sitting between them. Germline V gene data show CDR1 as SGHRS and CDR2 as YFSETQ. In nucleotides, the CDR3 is TGCGCCAGCAGCTATTCTACTGATTTGGCCGGGGAGCTGTTTTTT. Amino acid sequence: CASSYSTDLAGELFF.

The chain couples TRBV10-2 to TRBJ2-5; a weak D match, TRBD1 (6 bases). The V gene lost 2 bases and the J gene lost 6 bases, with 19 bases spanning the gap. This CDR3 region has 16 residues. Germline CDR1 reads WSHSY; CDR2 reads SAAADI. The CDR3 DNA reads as TGCGCCAGCAGTGAGACCCGGGCGGGCTGGGGGCAGACCCAGTACTTC. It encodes CASSETRAGWGQTQYF.

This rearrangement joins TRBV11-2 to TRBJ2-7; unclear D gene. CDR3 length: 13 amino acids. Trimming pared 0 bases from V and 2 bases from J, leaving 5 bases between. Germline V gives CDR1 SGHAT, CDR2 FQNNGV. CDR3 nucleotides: TGTGCCAGCAGCTTAGATTTGGCCTACGAGCAGTACTTC. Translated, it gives CASSLDLAYEQYF. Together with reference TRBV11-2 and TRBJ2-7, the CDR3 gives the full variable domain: EAGVAQSPRYKIIEKRQSVAFWCNPISGHATLYWYQQILGQGPKLLIQFQNNGVVDDSQLPKDRFSAERLKGVDSTLKIQPAKLEDSAVYLCASSLDLAYEQYFGPGTRLTVT.

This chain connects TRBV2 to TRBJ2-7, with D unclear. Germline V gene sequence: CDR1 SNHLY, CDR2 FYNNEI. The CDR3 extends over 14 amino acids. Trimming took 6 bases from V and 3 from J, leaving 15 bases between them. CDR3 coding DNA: TGTGCCAGCAGAGAATCCCCGGAACACTACGAGCAGTACTTC. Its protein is CASRESPEHYEQYF.

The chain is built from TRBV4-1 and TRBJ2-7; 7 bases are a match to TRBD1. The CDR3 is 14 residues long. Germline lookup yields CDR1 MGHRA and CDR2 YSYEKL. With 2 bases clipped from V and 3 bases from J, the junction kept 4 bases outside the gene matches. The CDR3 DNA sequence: TGCGCCAGCAGCCAATCCAGGGGGAACTACGAGCAGTACTTC. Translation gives CASSQSRGNYEQYF.

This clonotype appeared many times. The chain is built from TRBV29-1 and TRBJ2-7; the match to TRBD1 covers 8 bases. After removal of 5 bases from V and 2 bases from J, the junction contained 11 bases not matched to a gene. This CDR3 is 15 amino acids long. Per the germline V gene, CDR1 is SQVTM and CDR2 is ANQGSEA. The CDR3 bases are TGCAGCGTTTCCACTTTGGGGACAGGAACCTACGAGCAGTACTTC. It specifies CSVSTLGTGTYEQYF.

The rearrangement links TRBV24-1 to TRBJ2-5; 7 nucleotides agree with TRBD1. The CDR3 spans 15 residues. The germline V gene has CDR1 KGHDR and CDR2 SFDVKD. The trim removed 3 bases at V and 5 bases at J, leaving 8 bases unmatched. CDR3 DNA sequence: TGTGCCACCAGTGATGCACCAGGGGGAGATGAGACCCAGTACTTC. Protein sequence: CATSDAPGGDETQYF.

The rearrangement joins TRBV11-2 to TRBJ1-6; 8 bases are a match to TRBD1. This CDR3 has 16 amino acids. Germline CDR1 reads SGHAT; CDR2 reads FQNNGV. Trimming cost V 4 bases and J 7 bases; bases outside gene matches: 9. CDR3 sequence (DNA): TGTGCCAGCAGCTCAAGCGGACAGGGTCGGAATTCACCCCTCCACTTT. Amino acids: CASSSSGQGRNSPLHF.

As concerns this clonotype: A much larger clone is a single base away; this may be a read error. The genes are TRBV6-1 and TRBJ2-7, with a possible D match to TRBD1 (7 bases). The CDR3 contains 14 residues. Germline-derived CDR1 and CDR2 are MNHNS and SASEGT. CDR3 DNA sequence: TGTGCCAGCAGCAACGACAGGGAGGCCTACGGGCAGTACTTC. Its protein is CASSNDREAYGQYF.

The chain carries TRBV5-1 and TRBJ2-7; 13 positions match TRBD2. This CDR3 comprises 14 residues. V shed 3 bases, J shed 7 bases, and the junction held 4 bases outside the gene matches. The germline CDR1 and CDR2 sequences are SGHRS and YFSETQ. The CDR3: CASSSGLAGDEQYF. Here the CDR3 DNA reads TGCGCCAGCAGCTCCGGACTAGCGGGAGATGAGCAGTACTTC.

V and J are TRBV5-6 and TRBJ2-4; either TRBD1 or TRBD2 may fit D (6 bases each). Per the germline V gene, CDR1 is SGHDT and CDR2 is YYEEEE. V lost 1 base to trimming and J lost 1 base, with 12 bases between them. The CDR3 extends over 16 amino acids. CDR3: CASSLFRGQAKNIQYF. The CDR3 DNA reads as TGTGCCAGCAGCTTGTTTCGGGGGCAGGCCAAAAACATTCAGTACTTC.

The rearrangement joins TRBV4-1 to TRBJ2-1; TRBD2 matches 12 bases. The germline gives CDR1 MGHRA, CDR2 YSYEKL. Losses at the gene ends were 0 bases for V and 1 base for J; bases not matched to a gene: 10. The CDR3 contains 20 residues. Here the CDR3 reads CASSQDWLAGGPGSYNEQFF. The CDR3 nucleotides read TGCGCCAGCAGCCAAGATTGGCTAGCGGGAGGGCCGGGGTCCTACAATGAGCAGTTCTTC.

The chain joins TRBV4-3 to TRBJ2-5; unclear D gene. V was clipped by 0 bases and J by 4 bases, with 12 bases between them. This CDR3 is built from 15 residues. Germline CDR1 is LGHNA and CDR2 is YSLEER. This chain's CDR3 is CASSQDRNPRETQYF. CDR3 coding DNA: TGCGCCAGCAGCCAAGACAGGAACCCGCGAGAGACCCAGTACTTC.

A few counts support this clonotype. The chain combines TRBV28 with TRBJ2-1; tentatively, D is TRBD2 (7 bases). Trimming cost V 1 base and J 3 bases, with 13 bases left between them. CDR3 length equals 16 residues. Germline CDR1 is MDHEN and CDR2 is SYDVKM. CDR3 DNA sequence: TGTGCCAGCAGTTTATCCGACGGGGGGCTCTACAATGAGCAGTTCTTC. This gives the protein CASSLSDGGLYNEQFF.

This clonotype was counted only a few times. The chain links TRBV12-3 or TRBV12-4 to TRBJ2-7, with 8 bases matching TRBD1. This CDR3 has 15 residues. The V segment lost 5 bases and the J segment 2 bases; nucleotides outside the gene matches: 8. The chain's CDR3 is CASSPRDRITYEQYF. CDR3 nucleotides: TGTGCCAGCAGTCCCCGGGACAGGATCACCTACGAGCAGTACTTC.